Listed below are T cell receptor beta chains from one sample, sequenced in a study of cytomegalovirus exposure and HLA in healthy donors. The repertoire was sequenced with immunoSEQ multiplex PCR; TCRdb's copy has only in-frame clones and lacks some. Of approximately 100,000 clones listed, 74% were seen once; the top ten hold 2% to 3%. The sequencing sample was made of PBMCs. The source of these receptors is a man aged 50-59 years in good health and CMV-seropositive. CDR3s include the opening cysteine and the closing phenylalanine or tryptophan. Each record gives: clone size, CDR3 length, V gene, J gene, D gene, CDR3 protein, CDR3 DNA. The D gene is left open where the match is weak. Size is omitted from some rows. Given values are once, few, many or a class for expanded clones.

few	13	TRBV7-2	TRBJ2-1	NA	CASSLALPTGQFF	TGTGCCAGCAGCTTAGCACTACCGACGGGGCAGTTCTTC
NA	15	TRBV9	TRBJ2-5	NA	CASSVAWQGGETQYF	TGTGCCAGCAGCGTAGCTTGGCAGGGTGGAGAGACCCAGTACTTC
NA	17	TRBV4-1	TRBJ2-2	TRBD2	CASSQGGRGGQDGELFF	TGCGCCAGCAGCCAAGGGGGGCGGGGGGGGCAGGACGGGGAGCTGTTTTTT
NA	14	TRBV4-2	TRBJ2-5	NA	CASSQGALGETQYF	TGTGCCAGCAGCCAGGGGGCCCTGGGGGAGACCCAGTACTTC
few	11	TRBV6-6	TRBJ2-7	NA	CASSPAGEQYF	TGTGCCAGCAGCCCCGCCGGGGAGCAGTACTTC
few	14	TRBV19	TRBJ2-5	NA	CASGRTAQEGTQYF	TGTGCCAGTGGAAGGACGGCGCAAGAGGGGACCCAGTACTTC
NA	13	TRBV13	TRBJ1-2	NA	CASSSRGPGGYTF	TGTGCCAGCAGCTCGCGGGGACCAGGAGGCTACACCTTC
NA	14	TRBV2	TRBJ2-7	NA	CASNRIGGRREQYF	TGTGCCAGCAATCGAATCGGGGGGCGCCGGGAGCAGTACTTC
few	12	TRBV28	TRBJ2-7	TRBD1	CASSFGQGKQYF	TGTGCCAGCAGTTTTGGACAGGGGAAGCAGTACTTC
NA	14	TRBV19	TRBJ2-5	TRBD1	CASSTTGGQETQYF	TGTGCCAGTAGCACTACAGGGGGGCAAGAGACCCAGTACTTC
few	16	TRBV14	TRBJ1-2	NA	CASSPYSRQESYGYTF	TGTGCCAGCAGCCCTTATTCGAGACAGGAGTCCTATGGCTACACCTTC
NA	14	TRBV19	TRBJ1-1	TRBD1	CASSPWDSRAEAFF	TGTGCCAGTAGCCCTTGGGACAGTCGGGCTGAAGCTTTCTTT
NA	16	TRBV4-2	TRBJ2-1	TRBD2	CASSQGLAGEENEQFF	TGTGCCAGCAGCCAAGGGCTAGCGGGAGAGGAGAATGAGCAGTTCTTC
NA	16	TRBV4-1	TRBJ1-3	NA	CASSQSDRVSGNTIYF	TGCGCCAGCAGCCAATCTGACAGAGTCTCTGGAAACACCATATATTTT
few	15	TRBV4-1	TRBJ2-5	NA	CASSQKRGARETQYF	TGCGCCAGCAGCCAAAAACGGGGGGCCCGGGAGACCCAGTACTTC
few	14	TRBV9	TRBJ2-7	NA	CASSVGPDSYEQYF	TGTGCCAGCAGCGTAGGGCCCGACTCCTACGAGCAGTACTTC
NA	16	TRBV4-2	TRBJ2-1	NA	CASSQEAGRSYNEQFF	TGTGCCAGCAGCCAAGAGGCAGGGAGGTCCTACAATGAGCAGTTCTTC
NA	14	TRBV5-6	TRBJ1-2	NA	CASRAGGVYYGYTF	TGTGCCAGCAGGGCTGGGGGGGTATACTATGGCTACACCTTC
NA	17	TRBV19	TRBJ2-1	TRBD2	CASSGRGSGSGPNEQFF	TGTGCCAGTAGCGGGCGGGGGAGCGGGAGCGGCCCCAATGAGCAGTTCTTC
NA	12	TRBV5-1	TRBJ1-2	NA	CASSLDADVYTF	TGCGCCAGCAGCTTGGATGCGGATGTCTACACCTTC
NA	14	TRBV2	TRBJ1-4	NA	CASSRDLSGEKLFF	TGTGCCAGCAGCAGGGATTTGTCGGGTGAAAAACTGTTTTTT
NA	13	TRBV6-1	TRBJ1-1	NA	CASSIRVDSEAFF	TGTGCCAGCAGTATCAGGGTGGATAGTGAAGCTTTCTTT
NA	18	TRBV5-1	TRBJ2-7	NA	CASSLALIPGGTGLNMAF	TGCGCCAGCAGCTTGGCCTTAATCCCCGGGGGGACAGGCCTCAATATGGCCTTC
NA	14	TRBV6-5	TRBJ1-5	NA	CASSPTGNNQPQHF	TGTGCCAGCAGTCCCACGGGTAACAATCAGCCCCAGCATTTT
NA	13	TRBV5-1	TRBJ2-7	NA	CASSLTVAYEQYF	TGCGCCAGCAGCTTGACCGTAGCCTACGAGCAGTACTTC
few	16	TRBV5-1	TRBJ2-1	TRBD2	CASSYASGSSYNEQFF	TGCGCCAGCAGCTACGCTAGCGGCAGCTCCTACAATGAGCAGTTCTTC
NA	14	TRBV7-2	TRBJ2-2	NA	CASSPRMNTGELFF	TGTGCCAGCAGCCCCAGAATGAACACCGGGGAGCTGTTTTTT
NA	15	TRBV18	TRBJ1-5	TRBD1	CASSPGTVSNQPQHF	TGTGCCAGCTCACCTGGGACAGTTAGCAATCAGCCCCAGCATTTT
few	14	TRBV2	TRBJ1-1	NA	CASSRRGRGTEAFF	TGTGCCAGCAGTCGGAGGGGCCGGGGAACTGAAGCTTTCTTT
NA	14	TRBV30	TRBJ2-7	TRBD2	CAWSPSGQTWEQYF	TGTGCCTGGAGTCCTAGCGGGCAGACGTGGGAGCAGTACTTC
NA	15	TRBV19	TRBJ1-4	NA	CASSITTFGGEKLFF	TGTGCCAGTAGTATTACGACCTTTGGAGGTGAAAAACTGTTTTTT
NA	18	TRBV7-8	TRBJ1-4	NA	CASSPLESSEATNEKLFF	TGTGCCAGCAGCCCCCTAGAATCCTCCGAGGCAACTAATGAAAAACTGTTTTTT